Below, 14 T cell receptor beta chains from the same sample are listed, as sequenced in a study of T cell changes during pregnancy in multiple sclerosis. The protocol was immunoSEQ multiplex PCR, while the TCRdb copy is restricted to in-frame clones and leaves out a portion. The sample consists of 35,000 or so clones, roughly 93% of them appearing once. Sequenced material: CD4+ T cells from peripheral blood mononuclear cells, taken in the first trimester of pregnancy. These receptors originate from a female donor with multiple sclerosis, enrolled in a pregnancy study.

J is TRBJ2-1 and V is TRBV2, with D possibly being TRBD2 (6 bases). Germline V gene sequence: CDR1 SNHLY, CDR2 FYNNEI. V gave up 5 bases and J gave up 0 bases, with 8 bases separating them. This CDR3 comprises 14 residues. CDR3: CASSLGGSYNEQFF. The CDR3 DNA is TGTGCCAGCAGTTTGGGGGGCTCCTACAATGAGCAGTTCTTC. Drawing the rest from reference TRBV2 and TRBJ2-1, the complete variable domain is EPEVTQTPSHQVTQMGQEVILRCVPISNHLYFYWYRQILGQKVEFLVSFYNNEISEKSEIFDDQFSVERPDGSNFTLKIRSTKLEDSAMYFCASSLGGSYNEQFFGPGTRLTVL.

The CDR3 DNA reads TGTGCCAGCAGCTTACGACAGGGGGCGGGTTCCGGGGAGCTGTTTTTT. It yields the protein CASSLRQGAGSGELFF. This chain links TRBV7-6 with TRBJ2-2; TRBD1 aligns across 10 bases. Losses at the gene ends were 2 bases for V and 6 bases for J; bases not matched to a gene: 6. This CDR3 comprises 16 residues. The V gene's germline CDR1 is SGHVS and CDR2 FNYEAQ.

V is TRBV7-3 and J is TRBJ2-2, with 11 bases aligning to TRBD2. Germline V gene data show CDR1 as SGHTA and CDR2 as FQGTGA. CDR3 length: 16 amino acids. J gave up 1 base and V 6 bases, and 4 bases lay outside the gene matches. CDR3 loop: CASSSSGGKNTGELFF. CDR3 nucleotide sequence: TGTGCCAGCAGTTCTAGCGGGGGGAAGAACACCGGGGAGCTGTTTTTT.

The rearrangement links TRBV4-1 to TRBJ1-2; 7 bases line up with TRBD1. J was trimmed by 4 bases and V by 5 bases; bases with no gene match: 13. CDR3 length: 16 residues. CDR1 is MGHRA, CDR2 YSYEKL, per germline. The CDR3, as DNA: TGCGCCAGCAGCGAGGGACAGACCCAACTAGGCTATGGCTACACCTTC. The encoded protein is CASSEGQTQLGYGYTF.

The gene calls are TRBV29-1 and TRBJ2-1; tentative D call: TRBD2 (7 bases). The CDR3 is 12 amino acids. Trimming took 2 bases from V and 7 from J, leaving 9 bases between them. Per germline, CDR1 SQVTM and CDR2 ANQGSEA. In DNA, the CDR3 is TGCAGCGTTGAAAGGGGGGGAAATGAGCAGTTCTTC. This codes for CSVERGGNEQFF.

The V call is TRBV5-1, the J call TRBJ2-5; 9 positions agree with TRBD1. Germline V CDR1 and CDR2: SGHRS, YFSETQ. V trimming: 4 bases; J trimming: 1 base; junction bases outside the gene matches: 2. The CDR3 has 14 amino acids. Here the CDR3 reads CASSRTGVQETQYF. CDR3 sequence (DNA): TGCGCCAGCAGCCGGACAGGGGTCCAAGAGACCCAGTACTTC.

The chain is built from TRBV7-9 and TRBJ1-2; D unclear. This CDR3 is built from 13 residues. Per germline, CDR1 SEHNR and CDR2 FQNEAQ (reference sequence). Deletions cut 3 bases from V and 8 bases from J, with 13 bases between. The CDR3 DNA reads as TGTGCCAGCAGCTTCAAAAGTGCACAGGGCTACACCTTC. As protein: CASSFKSAQGYTF.

In its sample, this clone ranks as medium-sized. The V and J genes are TRBV12-5 and TRBJ2-2; D remains unclear. The CDR3 length is 14 residues. Germline assignment: CDR1 LGHNT and CDR2 FRNRAP. The V gene lost 2 bases and the J gene lost 0 bases, with 4 bases spanning the gap. The DNA for the CDR3 is TGTGCTAGTGGTTTGTCAGCGAACACCGGGGAGCTGTTTTTT. Encoded protein: CASGLSANTGELFF.

The chain links TRBV5-1 to TRBJ2-5; possibly TRBD2 for D (6 bases). CDR3 length equals 17 residues. Trimming pared 1 base from V and 5 bases from J, leaving 21 bases between. Germline CDR1 reads SGHRS; CDR2 reads YFSETQ. The CDR3 bases are TGCGCCAGCAGCTTGACCCCGCGGCACCCCCGGGGGGAGACCCAGTACTTC. Amino acids: CASSLTPRHPRGETQYF.

This clone was seen only once. The V gene is TRBV2, the J gene TRBJ1-2; 7 bases are a match to TRBD1. The CDR3 is made up of 14 amino acids. Germline assignment: CDR1 SNHLY and CDR2 FYNNEI. J lost 1 base, V lost 8 bases, and 7 bases had no gene match. The DNA of the CDR3 is TGTGCCAGCGCTCCGGGACAGCTTAACTATGGCTACACCTTC. It specifies CASAPGQLNYGYTF.

The V and J genes are TRBV18 and TRBJ1-2; 9 positions match TRBD1. The CDR3 is 16 amino acids. V lost 10 bases, J lost 0 bases, and 12 bases stayed unmatched. CDR1 is KGHSH and CDR2 is LQKENI in the germline V gene. The CDR3 DNA sequence: TGTGCCACCCCAAAGACAGGGGGTTCTCCTAACTATGGCTACACCTTC. Its translation is CATPKTGGSPNYGYTF.

The rearrangement joins TRBV9 to TRBJ2-7, with 8 bases that match TRBD1. The length of the CDR3 is 16 residues. V lost 0 bases to trimming and J lost 2 bases; unmatched junction nucleotides: 7. CDR1 is SGDLS and CDR2 is YYNGEE in the germline V gene. The CDR3 sequence: CASSVEPGQGPYEQYF. CDR3 nucleotide sequence: TGTGCCAGCAGCGTAGAGCCCGGACAGGGTCCCTACGAGCAGTACTTC.

V and J are TRBV7-3 and TRBJ2-2; D call uncertain. V lost 5 bases to trimming and J lost 4 bases, with 8 bases between them. Germline V CDR1 and CDR2: SGHTA, FQGTGA. The CDR3 totals 13 residues. The CDR3 nucleotides are TGTGCCAGCAGCGCTCGAGGCACCGGGGAGCTGTTTTTT. Protein: CASSARGTGELFF. The variable domain in full, with the rest retrieved from reference TRBV7-3 and TRBJ2-2, is GAGVSQTPSNKVTEKGKYVELRCDPISGHTALYWYRQSLGQGPEFLIYFQGTGAADDSGLPNDRFFAVRPEGSVSTLKIQRTERGDSAVYLCASSARGTGELFFGEGSRLTVL.

This clone was observed once. The rearrangement joins TRBV19 to TRBJ2-5, with TRBD2 identical over 8 bases. The CDR3 extends over 14 amino acids. CDR1 is LNHDA, CDR2 SQIVND, per germline (reference sequence). V shed 4 bases and J 5 bases; nucleotides not matched to a gene: 6. CDR3 nucleotides: TGTGCCAGTAGTAAAGGACTAGCAGTCGAGACCCAGTACTTC. Translation: CASSKGLAVETQYF.